A selection of T cell receptor beta chains follows, all from one sample in a study of OX40 agonist ivuxolimab in advanced cancers. Repertoires were generated with immunoSEQ multiplex PCR, while TCRdb's copy carries only in-frame clones and drops some. This table has nearly 50,000 clones, 80% to 95% appearing once. This sample comprised CD4+ or CD8+ T cells sorted from blood, obtained in a trial of the OX40 agonist ivuxolimab. The receptors were gathered from an adult with an advanced solid tumor such as melanoma, head and neck, liver or kidney cancer. CDR3s include the opening cysteine and the closing phenylalanine or tryptophan. A D gene is named only where the DNA matches it firmly. Part of the rows lack a size; the others show once, few, many or a class for expanded clones.

clone size,V gene,J gene,D gene,CDR3 protein,CDR3 DNA
NA,TRBV27,TRBJ1-6,TRBD1,CATRGYNSPLHF,TGTGCCACCAGGGGGTATAATTCACCCCTCCACTTT
NA,TRBV7-8,TRBJ2-2,NA,CASSDTGELFF,TGTGCCAGCAGTGACACCGGGGAGCTGTTTTTT
NA,TRBV4-1,TRBJ1-4,NA,CASSQDARNRPGPNEKLFF,TGCGCCAGCAGCCAAGATGCCCGAAACCGACCGGGTCCTAATGAAAAACTGTTTTTT
NA,TRBV15,TRBJ2-3,NA,CATSLHGVSTDTQYF,TGTGCCACCAGCTTGCACGGGGTTAGCACAGATACGCAGTATTTT
NA,TRBV7-7,TRBJ2-5,TRBD2,CASSTLAGGPETQYF,TGTGCTAGCAGCACACTAGCGGGGGGGCCAGAGACCCAGTACTTC
few,TRBV29-1,TRBJ1-1,NA,CSALDGGVNTEAFF,TGCAGCGCTTTGGACGGTGGAGTTAACACTGAAGCTTTCTTT
once,TRBV10-3,TRBJ2-1,TRBD2,CAISEAPGGTGYNEQFF,TGTGCCATCAGTGAGGCCCCGGGGGGAACGGGTTACAATGAGCAGTTCTTC
NA,TRBV13,TRBJ2-1,TRBD2,CASSLRIAGGADEQFF,TGTGCCAGCAGCTTACGTATAGCGGGGGGGGCCGATGAGCAGTTCTTC
NA,TRBV28,TRBJ1-1,NA,CASSSWDVRHEAFF,TGTGCCAGCAGTTCTTGGGACGTTCGACATGAAGCTTTCTTT
NA,TRBV6-5,TRBJ1-5,NA,CASSSSREEDQPQHF,TGTGCCAGCAGTTCGTCCCGGGAGGAGGATCAGCCCCAGCATTTT
NA,TRBV19,TRBJ1-1,TRBD1,CATSRTGGEPRDEAFF,TGTGCCACCTCGAGGACAGGAGGTGAACCCCGGGATGAAGCTTTCTTT
NA,TRBV27,TRBJ1-1,NA,CASSLSLQGGTEAFF,TGTGCCAGCAGTTTATCACTACAGGGAGGGACTGAAGCTTTCTTT